The 19 T cell receptor beta chains below were found in one sample sequenced in a study of T cell responses to AZD1222 COVID-19 vaccine. The protocol was immunoSEQ multiplex PCR, while the TCRdb copy is restricted to in-frame clones and leaves out a portion. The sample consists of some 110,000 clones, roughly nine tenths of them appearing once. Specimen: peripheral blood, collected on day 0 of AZD1222 vaccination. The receptor source for this set is an adult in good health.

V and J are TRBV19 and TRBJ2-6; 12 bases are shared with TRBD1. CDR3 length equals 20 residues. The J segment lost 1 base and the V segment lost 3 bases, leaving 10 bases of the junction unmatched. Germline CDR1 is LNHDA and CDR2 is SQIVND (reference sequence). Written as DNA, the CDR3 is TGTGCCAGTAGTATCTGGGGACAGGGGGCGACCTCTTCTGGGGCCAACGTCCTGACTTTC. Translated: CASSIWGQGATSSGANVLTF.

V gene TRBV29-1 combines with J gene TRBJ1-2; D gene unclear. Germline V gene sequence: CDR1 SQVTM, CDR2 ANQGSEA. This CDR3 spans 12 amino acids. The V end was cut by 7 bases, the J end by 4 bases, with 13 bases between. CDR3 bases: TGCAGCGCATCTACAGAGACCTATGGCTACACCTTC. Its translation: CSASTETYGYTF.

The chain has TRBV25-1 and TRBJ2-4; D gene ambiguous. The CDR3 runs 13 residues. V lost 6 bases to trimming and J lost 9 bases, with 15 bases between them. CDR1 and CDR2 (germline): MGHDK, SYGVNS. CDR3 bases: TGTGCCAGCAGCACTCGTGGGTTTAGCATTCAGTACTTC. Residues: CASSTRGFSIQYF.

The rearrangement uses TRBV2 and TRBJ2-1; the D gene is possibly TRBD2 (5 bases). Germline values: CDR1 SNHLY, CDR2 FYNNEI. CDR3 size: 14 residues. Trimming cost V 3 bases and J 5 bases, with 11 bases left between them. The DNA for the CDR3 is TGTGCCAGCAGTGATTGGAGGACCGACAATGAGCAGTTCTTC. Translation gives CASSDWRTDNEQFF.

The J gene is TRBJ2-1, the V gene TRBV19; 7 bases match TRBD2. From germline, CDR1 is LNHDA and CDR2 SQIVND (reference sequence). The length of the CDR3 is 14 residues. V was pared by 4 bases and J by 6 bases, with 6 bases of the junction left unmatched. The CDR3 DNA reads TGTGCCAGTAGTACCACCGGGACTATCAATGAGCAGTTCTTC. This codes for CASSTTGTINEQFF.

This clone was detected only a few times. The chain recombines TRBV18 with TRBJ1-2, with 10 bases aligning to TRBD1. CDR3 size: 15 residues. The germline V gene has CDR1 KGHSH and CDR2 LQKENI. J was trimmed by 8 bases and V by 5 bases; bases with no gene match: 11. This CDR3 reads CASSDTTGGVGGYTF. The CDR3 bases are TGTGCCAGCTCAGATACGACAGGGGGCGTCGGAGGCTACACCTTC.

As regards this clone: The junction and the germline gene differ at one end; a read error may be behind it. This chain joins TRBV28 and TRBJ1-2; TRBD1 agrees at 10 bases. The CDR3 is 15 amino acids. Germline CDR1 is MDHEN and CDR2 is SYDVKM. The CDR3 nucleotides read TGTGCCAGCACTTTACCCGGGACAGGGGCCTATGGCTACACCTTC. Encoded protein: CASTLPGTGAYGYTF.

The chain employs TRBV4-2 and TRBJ2-1, with 8 bases matching TRBD2. The CDR3 runs to 16 residues. V was clipped by 1 base and J by 0 bases; unmatched bases: 2. CDR1 is LGHNA, CDR2 YNFKEQ, per germline. CDR3 sequence (DNA): TGTGCCAGCAGCCAAGCTAGCGGGCGCTCCTACAATGAGCAGTTCTTC. Encoded protein: CASSQASGRSYNEQFF.

This clone was recorded only once. The chain has TRBV10-3 and TRBJ2-5; 16 bases match TRBD2. Germline V gene sequence: CDR1 ENHRY, CDR2 SYGVKD. The V and J ends lost 5 bases and 4 bases, in that order; junction bases with no gene match: 13. The CDR3 totals 19 residues. In DNA form, the CDR3 reads TGTGCCATCAGTCTGATGGTCGGGACTAGCGGGAGGGCGGGAGAGACCCAGTACTTC. Encoded protein: CAISLMVGTSGRAGETQYF.

The chain couples TRBV7-2 to TRBJ2-5, with D maybe TRBD2 (5 bases). Germline values: CDR1 SGHTA, CDR2 FQGNSA. The CDR3 sequence is 12 residues long. Trimming left V 5 bases short and J 7 bases short, with 11 bases between. CDR3 loop: CASSTFGGTQYF. CDR3 coding DNA: TGTGCCAGCAGCACGTTCGGAGGGACCCAGTACTTC.

V is TRBV7-9 and J is TRBJ2-6; D gene uncertain. Per the germline V gene, CDR1 is SEHNR and CDR2 is FQNEAQ (reference sequence). V lost 5 bases, J lost 1 base, and 6 bases lay in between. The CDR3 has 14 amino acids. The CDR3 bases are TGTGCCAGCAGCCCCGTATCTGGGGCCAACGTCCTGACTTTC. This translates into CASSPVSGANVLTF.

The V gene is TRBV5-1, the J gene TRBJ2-2; weak D call: TRBD2 (6 bases). With 2 bases removed from V and 4 bases from J, the gap between germline ends came to 15 bases. Germline V lookup: CDR1 SGHRS, CDR2 YFSETQ. The CDR3 contains 16 residues. The chain's CDR3 is CASSFSGLPTTGELFF. The CDR3 DNA follows: TGCGCCAGCAGCTTTAGCGGCCTGCCGACCACCGGGGAGCTGTTTTTT.

This chain uses TRBV5-1 with TRBJ1-2; possibly TRBD1 for D (5 bases). The germline V and J ends were trimmed by 1 base and 8 bases, with 15 bases remaining between them. The CDR3 consists of 14 residues. Germline V gene sequence: CDR1 SGHRS, CDR2 YFSETQ. Here the CDR3 DNA reads TGCGCCAGCAGCTTGTATCAGGGATCTATGGGCTACACCTTC. Its translation: CASSLYQGSMGYTF. Looking up the rest from reference TRBV5-1 and TRBJ1-2 gives the full variable domain: KAGVTQTPRYLIKTRGQQVTLSCSPISGHRSVSWYQQTPGQGLQFLFEYFSETQRNKGNFPGRFSGRQFSNSRSEMNVSTLELGDSALYLCASSLYQGSMGYTFGSGTRLTVV.

This chain links TRBV9 with TRBJ1-6; a weak D match, TRBD1 (5 bases). Germline V gene sequence: CDR1 SGDLS, CDR2 YYNGEE. V shed 4 bases and J shed 4 bases, with 12 bases lying between them. The CDR3 loop spans 15 amino acids. In DNA form, the CDR3 reads TGTGCCAGCAGCCCCCAGGGTGGGTATAATTCACCCCTCCACTTT. It is translated as CASSPQGGYNSPLHF. The full variable domain, completed using reference TRBV9 and TRBJ1-6, is DSGVTQTPKHLITATGQRVTLRCSPRSGDLSVYWYQQSLDQGLQFLIQYYNGEERAKGNILERFSAQQFPDLHSELNLSSLELGDSALYFCASSPQGGYNSPLHFGNGTRLTVT.

This sequence joins TRBV30 and TRBJ2-3, with D uncertain. Trimming removed 3 bases at V and 10 bases at J, with 11 bases between. Germline V gene data show CDR1 as GTSNPN and CDR2 as SVGIG (reference sequence). There are 11 residues in the CDR3. CDR3 sequence (DNA): TGTGCCTGGAGCGACTTTGTGGCGCAGTATTTT. Translated: CAWSDFVAQYF.

The chain links TRBV5-1 to TRBJ2-5; D not certain. The germline gives CDR1 SGHRS, CDR2 YFSETQ. V was shortened by 4 bases and J by 0 bases, with 10 bases between the two germline ends. The length of the CDR3 is 14 residues. CDR3 nucleotide sequence: TGCGCCAGCAGCGCGGATCTTTACCAAGAGACCCAGTACTTC. Translation: CASSADLYQETQYF.

The chain recombines TRBV5-1 with TRBJ2-1; 7 bases agree with TRBD2. Germline V CDR1 and CDR2: SGHRS, YFSETQ. The CDR3 extends over 17 amino acids. V lost 3 bases to trimming and J lost 3 bases; unmatched junction nucleotides: 12. The CDR3 nucleotides read TGCGCCAGCAGCTATTCCGGGACTACCGAAATCTACAATGAGCAGTTCTTC. Translated, it gives CASSYSGTTEIYNEQFF.

This clone was counted a single time. V and J are TRBV5-1 and TRBJ1-1; TRBD1 matches 8 bases. The CDR3 consists of 15 residues. J was trimmed by 1 base and V by 4 bases; bases with no gene match: 6. Germline CDR1 reads SGHRS; CDR2 reads YFSETQ. The CDR3 sequence is CASSITGGANTEAFF. CDR3 nucleotides: TGCGCCAGCAGCATAACAGGGGGAGCGAACACTGAAGCTTTCTTT.

The chain recombines TRBV6-5 with TRBJ2-7; 10 positions agree with TRBD2. V gave up 8 bases and J gave up 3 bases; unmatched junction bases: 10. Germline lookup yields CDR1 MNHEY and CDR2 SVGAGI. This CDR3 is built from 15 residues. The CDR3 loop reads CASHLAGAGGYEQYF. The DNA for the CDR3 is TGTGCCAGCCACCTAGCGGGAGCTGGCGGCTACGAGCAGTACTTC.